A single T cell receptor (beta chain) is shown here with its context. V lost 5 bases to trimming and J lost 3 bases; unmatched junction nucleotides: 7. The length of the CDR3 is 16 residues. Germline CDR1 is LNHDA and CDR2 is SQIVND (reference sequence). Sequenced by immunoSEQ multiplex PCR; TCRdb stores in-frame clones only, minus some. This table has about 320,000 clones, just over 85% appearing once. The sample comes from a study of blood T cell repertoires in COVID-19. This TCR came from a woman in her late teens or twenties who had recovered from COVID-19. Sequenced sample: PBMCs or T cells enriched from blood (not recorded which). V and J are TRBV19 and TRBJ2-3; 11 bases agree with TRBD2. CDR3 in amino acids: CASSQLAGAPTDTQYF. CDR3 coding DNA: TGTGCCAGTAGTCAACTAGCGGGGGCACCAACAGATACGCAGTATTTT.